This T cell receptor beta chain was recorded in a study of blood T cell repertoires in COVID-19. For the study at large: T cells, B-cell-depleted T cells, or PBMCs provided the cDNA or gDNA that served as material.

Living in roughly 25 US areas, the participants were between 18 and 89 years of age. Participant-reported clinical history was the basis for cohort assignment. Generated by immunoSEQ multiplex PCR, the TCRdb table keeps only in-frame clones and is missing some. The table records some 220,000 clones, around 89% of them present only once. CDR3 length: 16 amino acids. V trimming: 5 bases; J trimming: 2 bases; junction bases outside the gene matches: 4. Per the germline V gene, CDR1 is SGHTA and CDR2 is FQGNSA. The chain links TRBV7-2 to TRBJ2-3; 13 positions agree with TRBD2. The clonotype originates from a woman aged 30 to 39 who had recovered from COVID-19. Source material: PBMCs or T cells enriched from blood (not recorded which). The CDR3, as DNA: TGTGCCAGCAGCCCCGGGACTAGCGGGGACACAGATACGCAGTATTTT. It encodes CASSPGTSGDTDTQYF.